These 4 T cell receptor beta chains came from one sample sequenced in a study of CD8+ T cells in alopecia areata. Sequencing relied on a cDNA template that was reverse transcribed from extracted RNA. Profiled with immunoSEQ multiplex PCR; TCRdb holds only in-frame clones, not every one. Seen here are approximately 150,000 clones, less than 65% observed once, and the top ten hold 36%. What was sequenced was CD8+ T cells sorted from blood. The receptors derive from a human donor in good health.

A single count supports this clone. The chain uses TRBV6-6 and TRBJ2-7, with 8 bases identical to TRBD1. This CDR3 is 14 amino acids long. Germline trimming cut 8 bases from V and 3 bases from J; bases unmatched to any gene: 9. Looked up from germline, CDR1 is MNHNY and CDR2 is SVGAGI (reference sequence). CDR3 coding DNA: TGTGCCAGCCATTTCCCGGGACAGGTCTACGAGCAGTACTTC. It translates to CASHFPGQVYEQYF.

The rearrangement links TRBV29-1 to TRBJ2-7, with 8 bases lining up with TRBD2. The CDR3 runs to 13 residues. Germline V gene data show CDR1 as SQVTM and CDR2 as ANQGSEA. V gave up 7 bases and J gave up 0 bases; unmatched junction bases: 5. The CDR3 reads CSGWGTSSYEQYF. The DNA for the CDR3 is TGCAGCGGATGGGGGACTAGCTCCTACGAGCAGTACTTC.

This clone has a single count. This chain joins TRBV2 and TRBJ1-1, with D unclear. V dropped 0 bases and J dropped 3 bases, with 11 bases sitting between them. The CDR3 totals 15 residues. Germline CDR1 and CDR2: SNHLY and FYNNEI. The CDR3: CASSEALLSDTEAFF. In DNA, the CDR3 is TGTGCCAGCAGTGAAGCGCTTCTATCAGACACTGAAGCTTTCTTT.

DNA of the CDR3: TGTGCCAGCATCTCCGCGGCGAACACTGAAGCTTTCTTT. It encodes CASISAANTEAFF. The chain employs TRBV28 and TRBJ1-1, with no clear D. The length of the CDR3 is 13 residues. The germline CDR1 and CDR2 sequences are MDHEN and SYDVKM. Deletions cut 7 bases from V and 1 base from J, with 10 bases between.